These T cell receptor beta chains were read from a single sample in a study of cytomegalovirus exposure and HLA in healthy donors. The protocol was immunoSEQ multiplex PCR, while the TCRdb copy is restricted to in-frame clones and leaves out a portion. The data contain about 130,000 clones, over 75% of them singletons. Sequencing was carried out using PBMCs. The receptor set was obtained from a man aged 25-40 years in good health and CMV-seronegative. CDR3s include the opening cysteine and the closing phenylalanine or tryptophan. Each record gives: J gene, clone size, V gene, D gene, CDR3 protein, CDR3 DNA. A D gene is named only where the DNA matches it firmly. Clone size is stated in some rows and not others, as once, few, many or a class when expanded.

>TRBJ1-5|-|TRBV7-2|-
CASSEQVYNQPQHF
TGTGCCAGCAGCGAACAGGTCTACAATCAGCCCCAGCATTTT
>TRBJ1-1|few|TRBV6-5|-
CASRRGSTEAFF
TGTGCCAGCAGAAGGGGGAGTACTGAAGCTTTCTTT
>TRBJ1-2|-|TRBV19|TRBD1
CASSDRDRGLYGYTF
TGTGCCAGTAGTGACCGGGACAGGGGGCTTTATGGCTACACCTTC
>TRBJ2-3|-|TRBV5-1|-
CASSFGTPYTDTQYF
TGCGCCAGCAGCTTCGGGACACCCTACACAGATACGCAGTATTTT
>TRBJ1-2|-|TRBV5-1|TRBD1
CASSLGPGGNYGYTF
TGCGCCAGCAGCTTGGGGCCAGGGGGTAACTATGGCTACACCTTC
>TRBJ2-5|-|TRBV7-9|-
CASLRGDQETQYF
TGTGCCAGCCTTCGCGGCGACCAAGAGACCCAGTACTTC
>TRBJ2-7|-|TRBV15|TRBD1
CATSSPGTGGEQYF
TGTGCCACCAGCAGTCCCGGGACAGGGGGCGAGCAGTACTTC
>TRBJ2-7|once|TRBV7-2|-
CASSSLAGPIYEQYF
TGTGCCAGCAGTTCCTTGGCGGGACCTATCTACGAGCAGTACTTC
>TRBJ1-1|-|TRBV28|-
CASSPPATYEAFF
TGTGCCAGCAGCCCTCCTGCCACCTATGAAGCTTTCTTT
>TRBJ2-7|-|TRBV4-2|-
CASSQWRSYEQYF
TGTGCCAGCAGCCAATGGCGGTCCTACGAGCAGTACTTC
>TRBJ2-2|-|TRBV5-1|TRBD1
CASSGQGPNTGELFF
TGCGCCAGCAGTGGACAGGGCCCGAACACCGGGGAGCTGTTTTTT
>TRBJ1-4|few|TRBV28|TRBD1
CATRDSREKLFF
TGTGCCACCCGGGACAGTCGTGAAAAACTGTTTTTT
>TRBJ2-1|-|TRBV14|-
CASSQSPHTYNEQFF
TGTGCCAGCAGCCAATCCCCTCACACCTACAATGAGCAGTTCTTC
>TRBJ1-3|-|TRBV6-5|-
CASSYSFTGGNTIYF
TGTGCCAGCAGTTACTCTTTTACAGGGGGAAACACCATATATTTT
>TRBJ1-6|-|TRBV14|-
CASSRGLRNSPLHF
TGTGCCAGCAGCCGCGGATTGAGGAATTCACCCCTCCACTTT
>TRBJ1-4|-|TRBV28|-
CASIRQDLEKLFF
TGTGCCAGCATTCGACAGGATCTTGAAAAACTGTTTTTT
>TRBJ1-1|-|TRBV7-9|-
CASSVNKNTEAFF
TGTGCCAGCAGCGTAAACAAGAACACTGAAGCTTTCTTT
>TRBJ2-7|-|TRBV4-1|-
CASSQDPLLAQYF
TGCGCCAGCAGCCAAGATCCCTTGCTAGCACAGTACTTC
>TRBJ1-1|-|TRBV28|TRBD1
CASSLTGGRAEAFF
TGTGCCAGCAGCCTGACAGGGGGCAGGGCTGAAGCTTTCTTT
>TRBJ1-1|-|TRBV28|TRBD1
CAGGGGGGTEAFF
TGTGCCGGGGGAGGAGGGGGCGGAACTGAAGCTTTCTTT
>TRBJ1-6|-|TRBV2|-
CASRARNSYSPLHF
TGTGCCAGCAGGGCGAGGAATTCGTATTCACCCCTCCACTTT
>TRBJ2-7|-|TRBV10-3|-
CAISGGTRAGPNEQYF
TGTGCCATCAGTGGGGGGACACGGGCCGGGCCAAACGAGCAGTACTTC
>TRBJ1-1|-|TRBV28|-
CASSLERENTEAFF
TGTGCCAGCAGTTTAGAGCGGGAAAACACTGAAGCTTTCTTT
>TRBJ1-1|-|TRBV7-9|-
CASSLGGGGSEAFF
TGTGCCAGCAGCTTAGGGGGTGGGGGGTCTGAAGCTTTCTTT
>TRBJ1-2|-|TRBV18|TRBD1
CASSPGTGISYGYTF
TGTGCCAGCTCTCCCGGGACAGGGATTTCCTATGGCTACACCTTC
>TRBJ2-7|-|TRBV5-6|-
CASSSWYGATTYEQYF
TGTGCCAGCAGCTCGTGGTACGGAGCGACGACCTACGAGCAGTACTTC
>TRBJ2-3|-|TRBV11-2|-
CASSFLSGVRADTQYF
TGTGCCAGCAGCTTTTTGTCAGGGGTGAGGGCAGATACGCAGTATTTT
>TRBJ2-3|-|TRBV29-1|-
CSAPDGGTDTQYF
TGCAGCGCCCCCGACGGGGGCACAGATACGCAGTATTTT
>TRBJ1-1|once|TRBV5-4|TRBD1
CASSAGTGEDTEAFF
TGTGCCAGCAGCGCGGGGACAGGGGAGGACACTGAAGCTTTCTTT
>TRBJ2-1|-|TRBV7-2|-
CASSLGLFDEQFF
TGTGCCAGCAGCTTAGGACTATTCGATGAGCAGTTCTTC
>TRBJ2-7|-|TRBV28|TRBD1
CASRGTGTYEQYF
TGTGCCAGCAGGGGGACAGGGACCTACGAGCAGTACTTC
>TRBJ1-1|-|TRBV6-6|-
CASSTGENTEAFF
TGTGCCAGCAGTACTGGAGAGAACACTGAAGCTTTCTTT